This note documents a single TCR beta chain sequence. Its antigen is undetermined. V was shortened by 6 bases and J by 3 bases, with 15 bases between the two germline ends. Germline V gives CDR1 SQVTM, CDR2 ANQGSEA. CDR3 length equals 14 residues. TCRdb analysed the RT-PCR reads with MiXCR anew, one entry per CDR3 protein. This repertoire shows around 760,000 distinct CDR3 sequences, approximately 15% found once; its top ten account for approximately 6.5%. This entry belongs to a study of response to subunit inactivated influenza vaccine. Whole-study results and caveats: Authors proposed each seasonal influenza vaccination draws in few new T cells.

Sequenced material: PBMCs from blood, taken roughly 15 days before vaccination. The receptor's source is a man in his fifties or sixties who received an inactivated influenza vaccine. The V and J genes are TRBV29-1 and TRBJ2-1, with a tentative D call TRBD1 (5 bases). The CDR3 region has the DNA TGCAGCGTCCAGGGTTGGAACATCTACAATGAGCAGTTCTTC. As protein: CSVQGWNIYNEQFF.